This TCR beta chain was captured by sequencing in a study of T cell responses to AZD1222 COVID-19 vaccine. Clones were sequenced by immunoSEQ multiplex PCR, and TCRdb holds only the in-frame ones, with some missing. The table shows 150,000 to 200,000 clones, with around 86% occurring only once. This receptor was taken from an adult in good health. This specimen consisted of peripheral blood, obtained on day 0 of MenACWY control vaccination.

The CDR3 DNA reads as TGTGCCAGCAGTGAATCCCCGGTGACAGAAGAGACCCAGTACTTC. The encoded protein is CASSESPVTEETQYF. V is TRBV2 and J is TRBJ2-5, with D perhaps matching TRBD1 (5 bases). V lost 2 bases to trimming and J lost 3 bases, with 13 bases between them. Germline CDR1 and CDR2: SNHLY and FYNNEI. The CDR3 has 15 amino acids.